This T cell receptor (beta chain) was recovered during a study of naive and memory T cell subsets. Study results and caveats: The RNA method is potentially sensitive to activation and differentiation changes.

The V and J ends lost 6 bases and 4 bases, in that order; junction bases with no gene match: 5. Germline-derived CDR1 and CDR2 are DFQATT and SNEGSKA (reference sequence). The CDR3 spans 13 residues. The SP2 primer and nested alpha and beta constant region primers amplified ligated cDNA in four rounds. Alpha and beta constant region primers primed reverse transcription for blood and skin samples. Via MiXCR, TCRdb re-called the 5' RACE reads, giving one row per CDR3 protein. The sample shows 60,000 or so distinct CDR3 sequences, around 7.7% of them seen only once. This clonotype came up many times. As yet, its antigen is unknown. TCR cDNA received a 3' ligated oligonucleotide that carried a UMI. Cells were not sorted; total RNA input targeted about 1 to 1000 ng.

V and J are TRBV20-1 and TRBJ2-7; 11 bases are shared with TRBD2. This TCR was recovered from a male donor in good health. The CDR3 sequence is CSARLAGRYEQYF. For the CDR3, the DNA is TGCAGTGCCAGACTAGCGGGAAGGTACGAGCAGTACTTC.